These 2 T cell receptor beta chains came from one sample sequenced in a study of cytomegalovirus exposure and HLA in healthy donors. The PCR had 60 Vbeta and 13 Jbeta primers. Data came from immunoSEQ multiplex PCR; TCRdb stores just in-frame clones and leaves some out. The table lists around 130,000 clones, roughly two thirds of them singletons. Material for sequencing was PBMCs. These receptors came from a male donor in good health and CMV-seronegative.

V gene TRBV5-5 combines with J gene TRBJ1-1, with TRBD1 matching 7 bases. Trimming took 4 bases from V and 4 from J; bases not matched to a gene: 7. This CDR3 contains 14 residues. CDR1 is SGHKS, CDR2 YYEKEE, per germline (reference sequence). The CDR3 DNA reads TGTGCCAGCAGCAGGAACCGGGACAGCACTGAAGCTTTCTTT. It codes for CASSRNRDSTEAFF.

The gene calls are TRBV9 and TRBJ2-3, with 7 bases matching TRBD1. The CDR3 covers 16 residues. The trim removed 3 bases at V and 0 bases at J, leaving 7 bases unmatched. Germline V gene sequence: CDR1 SGDLS, CDR2 YYNGEE. Written as DNA, the CDR3 is TGTGCCAGCAGCGGAAGGACAGGAATAAGCACAGATACGCAGTATTTT. Its translation is CASSGRTGISTDTQYF.